A single sample is the source of the 22 T cell receptor beta chains below, sequenced in a study of blood T cells in healthy people across ages. A second about 6 to 11 cycle PCR used barcoded and J-beta primers. Each CDR3 protein gets one entry after TCRdb re-called the 5' RACE reads with MiXCR. There are about 1.4 million distinct CDR3 sequences in the sample; approximately 63% occur only once, and over 5.5% lies in the top ten. The sample was blood. The receptors were sampled from a man aged 18 to 30 in good health.

The chain couples TRBV7-9 to TRBJ1-2, with D uncertain. Trimming shortened V by 5 bases and J by 4 bases, and 8 bases separated the two germline ends. The CDR3 length is 12 residues. Germline V gene data show CDR1 as SEHNR and CDR2 as FQNEAQ (reference sequence). The CDR3 bases are TGTGCCAGCAGCGACAACTCCTATGGCTACACCTTC. This sequence encodes CASSDNSYGYTF.

The genes are TRBV2 and TRBJ2-5; 8 positions match TRBD1. The J call is doubtful: the DNA matches TRBJ2-7 better. CDR3 length: 13 amino acids. Germline CDR1 is SNHLY and CDR2 is FYNNEI. The CDR3 spells CASKGQVKGEQYF. Here the CDR3 DNA reads TGTGCCAGCAAGGGACAGGTTAAAGGCGAGCAGTACTTC.

This clonotype occurred many times. One end of the junction does not line up with germline, which may come from a read error. The chain carries TRBV7-2 and TRBJ2-3, with D unresolved. The germline gives CDR1 SGHTA, CDR2 FQGNSA. This CDR3 spans 14 amino acids. CDR3: CASSLGHSTDTQYF. In DNA, the CDR3 is TGTGCCAGCAGTTTAGGCCACAGCACAGATACGCAGTATTTT.

The CDR3 sequence is CASSLPSSWPYGYTF. As DNA, the CDR3 is TGTGCCAGCAGTTTACCCTCAAGTTGGCCCTATGGCTACACCTTC. The rearrangement uses TRBV6-6 and TRBJ1-2; D unclear. Germline lookup yields CDR1 MNHNY and CDR2 SVGAGI (reference sequence). The V end was cut by 4 bases, the J end by 4 bases, with 16 bases between. CDR3 length: 15 amino acids.

V and J are TRBV6-5 and TRBJ2-1; D may be TRBD2 (6 bases). Germline V gene lookup returns CDR1 MNHEY and CDR2 SVGAGI. V was cut by 5 bases and J by 5 bases, with 19 bases left in between. CDR3 length equals 16 residues. CDR3 residues: CASSTTGRGPNNEQFF. The CDR3 DNA sequence: TGTGCCAGCAGTACCACGGGGCGGGGACCAAACAATGAGCAGTTCTTC.

V gene TRBV10-3 combines with J gene TRBJ2-7; the D call may be TRBD1 or TRBD2 (5 bases each). CDR1 is ENHRY and CDR2 is SYGVKD in the germline V gene. Trimming took 4 bases from V and 2 from J, leaving 15 bases between them. The CDR3 runs 15 residues. CDR3 sequence: CAISGGGTSTYEQYF. For the CDR3, the DNA is TGTGCCATCAGTGGTGGTGGGACGTCAACCTACGAGCAGTACTTC.

The rearrangement links TRBV5-1 to TRBJ1-1; tentatively, D is TRBD1 (5 bases). Trimming removed 0 bases from V and 10 bases from J, with 16 bases in between. The CDR3 contains 14 residues. Germline assignment: CDR1 SGHRS and CDR2 YFSETQ. CDR3 protein: CASSLDSGEFGAFF. In nucleotides, the CDR3 is TGCGCCAGCAGCTTGGATTCGGGGGAGTTCGGAGCTTTCTTT.

The V gene is TRBV19, the J gene TRBJ2-4; 7 nucleotides align to TRBD1. The DNA end is more similar to TRBJ2-7, so the J call may be wrong. The germline CDR1 and CDR2 sequences are LNHDA and SQIVND (reference sequence). The CDR3 length is 13 residues. The DNA of the CDR3 is TGTGCCAGTAGCATGGACAGGTCATACGAGCAGTACTTC. Protein sequence: CASSMDRSYEQYF.

The CDR3 DNA sequence: TGTGCCAGCAGTTTATCGGGGGAAAACCCCTCCTACGAGCAGTACTTC. Translating gives CASSLSGENPSYEQYF. The rearrangement links TRBV27 to TRBJ2-7; perhaps D is TRBD1 or TRBD2 (5 bases each). The V end lost 0 bases, the J end lost 0 bases, and 12 bases lay between the germline ends. The CDR3 covers 16 residues. Germline V gene data show CDR1 as MNHEY and CDR2 as SMNVEV (reference sequence).

The chain carries TRBV4-3 and TRBJ1-1; D ambiguous. The V and J ends lost 2 bases and 3 bases respectively, with 13 bases between them. The CDR3 length is 15 residues. CDR1 and CDR2 from the germline V gene are LGHNA and YSLEER. The CDR3: CASSQSRDLYTEAFF. The DNA of the CDR3 is TGCGCCAGCAGCCAAAGTAGGGATCTATACACTGAAGCTTTCTTT.

The chain uses TRBV29-1 and TRBJ1-2, with D unresolved. The CDR3 totals 14 residues. Trimming took off 3 bases at V and 0 bases at J, with 11 bases between the two ends. The germline gives CDR1 SQVTM, CDR2 ANQGSEA. The CDR3 loop reads CSVDTQPANYGYTF. The CDR3 DNA follows: TGCAGCGTTGATACACAGCCAGCTAACTATGGCTACACCTTC. The whole variable domain, filled in from reference TRBV29-1 and TRBJ1-2, reads SAVISQKPSRDICQRGTSLTIQCQVDSQVTMMFWYRQQPGQSLTLIATANQGSEATYESGFVIDKFPISRPNLTFSTLTVSNMSPEDSSIYLCSVDTQPANYGYTFGSGTRLTVV.

This clonotype was counted a single time. The CDR3 protein is CSASPPGLAKNIQYF. Here the CDR3 DNA reads TGCAGTGCTAGCCCCCCGGGACTAGCCAAAAACATTCAGTACTTC. The chain uses TRBV20-1 and TRBJ2-4, with D possibly matching TRBD2 (6 bases). Germline CDR1 reads DFQATT; CDR2 reads SNEGSKA (reference sequence). This CDR3 contains 15 residues. The V and J ends lost 3 bases and 0 bases respectively, with 12 bases between them.

The chain links TRBV6-1 to TRBJ2-3, with 7 bases that match TRBD2. V was pared by 10 bases and J by 2 bases, with 6 bases of the junction left unmatched. This CDR3 has 13 residues. Germline lookup yields CDR1 MNHNS and CDR2 SASEGT. CDR3 sequence (DNA): TGTGCCACTGCCGGGGGGTACACAGATACGCAGTATTTT. This translates into CATAGGYTDTQYF.

CDR3 region: CASSAGPVNTEAFF. CDR3 DNA: TGTGCCAGCAGCGCGGGTCCGGTGAACACTGAAGCTTTCTTT. The J gene is TRBJ1-1, the V gene TRBV13; D gene ambiguous. The length of the CDR3 is 14 residues. Trimming took 5 bases from V and 0 from J, leaving 10 bases between them. CDR1 is PRHDT and CDR2 is FYEKMQ in the germline V gene (reference sequence).

This rearrangement joins TRBV13 to TRBJ2-7; 7 nucleotides line up with TRBD1. The CDR3 extends over 13 amino acids. Germline trimming cut 8 bases from V and 7 bases from J; bases unmatched to any gene: 11. Germline-derived CDR1 and CDR2 are PRHDT and FYEKMQ (reference sequence). The CDR3 protein is CASLDRAYNEQYF. The CDR3 DNA follows: TGTGCCAGCCTCGACAGGGCCTACAATGAGCAGTACTTC.

This sequence joins TRBV12-3 or TRBV12-4 and TRBJ2-7, with a possible D match to TRBD2 (7 bases). The CDR3 totals 18 residues. The V end was cut by 5 bases, the J end by 4 bases, with 27 bases between. The CDR3 coding sequence is TGTGCCAGCAGTCTCGATGTCGGGGGGCCACTTATCGCTTACGAGCAGTACTTC. Translated, it gives CASSLDVGGPLIAYEQYF.

This clonotype turned up a few times. At one of its ends the junction is not consistent with the germline gene, which may arise from a read error. The chain couples TRBV5-1 to TRBJ1-1, with 8 bases aligning to TRBD1. The CDR3 covers 14 residues. The germline V gene encodes CDR1 SGHRS and CDR2 YFSETQ. The CDR3 loop is CASSLDRGGTEAFF. The CDR3 nucleotides are TGTGCCAGCAGCCTCGACAGGGGTGGCACTGAAGCTTTCTTT. Supplemented by reference TRBV5-1 and TRBJ1-1, the full variable domain reads KAGVTQTPRYLIKTRGQQVTLSCSPISGHRSVSWYQQTPGQGLQFLFEYFSETQRNKGNFPGRFSGRQFSNSRSEMNVSTLELGDSALYLCASSLDRGGTEAFFGQGTRLTVV.

The V and J genes are TRBV5-1 and TRBJ2-2, with D hard to call. Trimming left V 3 bases short and J 5 bases short, with 20 bases between. The CDR3 spans 17 residues. The germline V gene has CDR1 SGHRS and CDR2 YFSETQ. Here the CDR3 reads CASSSRTLTDATGELFF. The CDR3 DNA is TGCGCCAGCAGCTCGCGAACCCTTACAGACGCGACCGGGGAGCTGTTTTTT.

This clonotype was found a few times. This sequence joins TRBV12-3 or TRBV12-4 and TRBJ2-1, with TRBD1 as a possible D gene (5 bases). CDR3 length: 12 amino acids. The V end was cut by 3 bases, the J end by 12 bases, with 12 bases between. The CDR3 is CASSFQSGAQFF. The DNA of the CDR3 is TGTGCCAGCAGTTTTCAATCTGGGGCGCAGTTCTTC.

The rearrangement links TRBV12-3 or TRBV12-4 to TRBJ2-7; TRBD1 aligns across 8 bases. The CDR3 runs to 12 residues. V dropped 6 bases and J dropped 7; count of bases not matched to a gene: 5. The CDR3 spells CASRLTGDEQYF. CDR3 in DNA: TGTGCCAGCAGGTTGACAGGGGATGAGCAGTACTTC.

This clonotype was observed a few times. The V gene is TRBV4-2, the J gene TRBJ2-1; no definite D call. CDR3 size: 16 residues. V was pared by 5 bases and J by 0 bases, with 14 bases between. Germline V gives CDR1 LGHNA, CDR2 YNFKEQ. The CDR3 DNA is TGTGCCAGCAGCATGTCCGCCCCAAGCTCCTACAATGAGCAGTTCTTC. The encoded protein is CASSMSAPSSYNEQFF.

The CDR3 here is CASSQDTTGYSYEQYF. For the CDR3, the DNA is TGCGCCAGCAGCCAAGATACAACAGGGTACTCCTACGAGCAGTACTTC. This chain links TRBV4-3 with TRBJ2-7; D perhaps matches TRBD1 (6 bases). The CDR3 sequence is 16 residues long. The V end lost 0 bases, the J end lost 0 bases, and 12 bases lay between the germline ends. Looked up from germline, CDR1 is LGHNA and CDR2 is YSLEER.